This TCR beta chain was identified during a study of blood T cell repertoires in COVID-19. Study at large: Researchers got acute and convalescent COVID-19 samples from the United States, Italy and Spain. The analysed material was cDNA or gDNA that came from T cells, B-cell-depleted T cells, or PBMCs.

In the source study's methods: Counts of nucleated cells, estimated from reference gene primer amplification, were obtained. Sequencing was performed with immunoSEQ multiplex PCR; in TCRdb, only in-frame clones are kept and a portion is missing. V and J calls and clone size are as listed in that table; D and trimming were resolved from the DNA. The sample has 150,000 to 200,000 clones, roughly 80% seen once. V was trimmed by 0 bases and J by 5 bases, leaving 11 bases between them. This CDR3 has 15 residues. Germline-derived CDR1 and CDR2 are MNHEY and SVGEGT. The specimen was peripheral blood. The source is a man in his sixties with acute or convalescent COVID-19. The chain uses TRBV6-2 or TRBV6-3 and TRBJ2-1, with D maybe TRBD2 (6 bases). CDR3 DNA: TGTGCCAGCAGTTACTCCTCGGGGGTTCACAATGAGCAGTTCTTC. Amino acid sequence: CASSYSSGVHNEQFF.